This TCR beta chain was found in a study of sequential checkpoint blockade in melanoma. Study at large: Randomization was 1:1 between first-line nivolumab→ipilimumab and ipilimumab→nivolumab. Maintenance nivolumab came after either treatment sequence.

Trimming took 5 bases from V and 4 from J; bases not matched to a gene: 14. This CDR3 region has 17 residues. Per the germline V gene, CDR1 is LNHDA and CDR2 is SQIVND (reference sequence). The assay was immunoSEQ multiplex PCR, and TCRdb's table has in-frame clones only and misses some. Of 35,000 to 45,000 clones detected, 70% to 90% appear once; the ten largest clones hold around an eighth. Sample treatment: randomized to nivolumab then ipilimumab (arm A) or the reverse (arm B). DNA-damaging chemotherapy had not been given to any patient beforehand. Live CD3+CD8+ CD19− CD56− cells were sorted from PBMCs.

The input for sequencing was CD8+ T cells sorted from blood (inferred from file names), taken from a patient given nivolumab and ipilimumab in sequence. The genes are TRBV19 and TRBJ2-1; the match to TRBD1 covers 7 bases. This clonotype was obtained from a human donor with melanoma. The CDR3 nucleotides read TGTGCCAGTAGTGTAAACAGGGGCCTCCTGAAGTACAATGAGCAGTTCTTC. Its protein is CASSVNRGLLKYNEQFF.